The TCR beta chain under discussion was sequenced for a study of cytomegalovirus exposure and HLA in healthy donors. In its sample, this clone was seen once. Its antigen is currently unknown. Trimming at V came to 8 bases and at J to 4 bases, leaving 8 bases not matched to a gene. This CDR3 has 13 residues. Study-level points and caveats: In vitro checks showed that a few CMV-associated chains really do target CMV antigens.

The PCR ran on 60 Vbeta and 13 Jbeta primers. Method: immunoSEQ multiplex PCR; TCRdb's copy keeps in-frame clones and lacks some. The sample yields around 210,000 clones, about 85% seen once. The receptor's source is a girl aged 2-10 years in good health and CMV-seronegative. The sample consisted of PBMCs. The rearrangement links TRBV5-3 to TRBJ2-5, with 7 bases identical to TRBD2. TRBV5-3 counts as an open reading frame of uncertain function. CDR3 bases: TGTGCCAGCCGGGCGGGGGAGGGAGAGACCCAGTACTTC. Its translation: CASRAGEGETQYF.